This TCR beta chain was found in a study of breast tumors, draining lymph nodes, adjacent tissues. Study-level results: Findings are consistent with lymph node origin and intratumoral expansion of most tumor T cells. Compared with lymph nodes, tumors were less diverse; compared with nontumor tissue, more. That most tumor T cells come from lymph nodes remained unproven. Compared with basal-like, luminal-like tumors shared significantly more repertoire with nontumor tissue.

CDR3 length: 15 residues. V gave up 4 bases and J gave up 2 bases, with 14 bases separating them. Germline V gene lookup returns CDR1 KGHSH and CDR2 LQKENI. About this clonotype: The antigen remains undetermined.

MiXCR, run by TCRdb on the multiplex PCR reads, gives a single entry per CDR3 protein. Here the sample spans 26,000 or so distinct CDR3 sequences, about 25% being singletons. The sequence was obtained from a female donor with breast cancer. Some clones in this sample may be carry-over from other donors' samples. This chain uses TRBV18 with TRBJ2-5; D possibly corresponds to TRBD2 (6 bases). The source material was breast tumor tissue. In DNA, the CDR3 is TGTGCCAGCTCACGCGCCGGGACTCTTCAAGAGACCCAGTACTTC. This codes for CASSRAGTLQETQYF.